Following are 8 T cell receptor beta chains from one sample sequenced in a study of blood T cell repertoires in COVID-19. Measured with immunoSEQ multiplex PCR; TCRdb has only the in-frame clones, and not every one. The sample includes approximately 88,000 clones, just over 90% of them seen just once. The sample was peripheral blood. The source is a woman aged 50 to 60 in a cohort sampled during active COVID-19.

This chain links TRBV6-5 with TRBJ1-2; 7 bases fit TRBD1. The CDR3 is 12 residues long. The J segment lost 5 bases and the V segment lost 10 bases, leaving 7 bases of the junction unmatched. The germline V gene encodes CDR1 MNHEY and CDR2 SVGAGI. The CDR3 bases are TGTGCCACCGTGGGACAGACATATGGCTACACCTTC. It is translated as CATVGQTYGYTF.

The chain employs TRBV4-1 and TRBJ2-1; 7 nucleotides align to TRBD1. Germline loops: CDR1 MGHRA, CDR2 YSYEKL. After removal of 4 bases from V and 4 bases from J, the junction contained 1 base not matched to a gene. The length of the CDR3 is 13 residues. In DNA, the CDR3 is TGCGCCAGCAGCCCGGACAGGTACAATGAGCAGTTCTTC. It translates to CASSPDRYNEQFF.

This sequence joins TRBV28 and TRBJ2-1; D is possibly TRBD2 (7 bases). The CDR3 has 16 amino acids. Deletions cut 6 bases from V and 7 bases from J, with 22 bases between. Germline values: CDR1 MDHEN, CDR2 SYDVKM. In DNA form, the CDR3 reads TGTGCCAGCAGCCCTACAGGGAGGGCGCCGTGGAATGAGCAGTTCTTC. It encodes CASSPTGRAPWNEQFF.

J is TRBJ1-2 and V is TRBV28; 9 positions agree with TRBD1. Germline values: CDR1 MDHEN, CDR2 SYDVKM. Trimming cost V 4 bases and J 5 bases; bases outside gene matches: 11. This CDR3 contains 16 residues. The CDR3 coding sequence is TGTGCCAGCAGTTCCGCCGGGACAGGGAAGGGGTATGGCTACACCTTC. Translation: CASSSAGTGKGYGYTF.

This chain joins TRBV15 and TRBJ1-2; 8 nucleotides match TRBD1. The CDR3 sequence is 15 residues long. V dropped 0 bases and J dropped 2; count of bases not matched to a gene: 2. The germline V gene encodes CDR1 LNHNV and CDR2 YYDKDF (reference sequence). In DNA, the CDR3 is TGTGCCACCAGCAGAGAAGCAGGGGGCAACTATGGCTACACCTTC. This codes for CATSREAGGNYGYTF. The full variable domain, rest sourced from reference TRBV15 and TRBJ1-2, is DAMVIQNPRYQVTQFGKPVTLSCSQTLNHNVMYWYQQKSSQAPKLLFHYYDKDFNNEADTPDNFQSRRPNTSFCFLDIRSPGLGDTAMYLCATSREAGGNYGYTFGSGTRLTVV.

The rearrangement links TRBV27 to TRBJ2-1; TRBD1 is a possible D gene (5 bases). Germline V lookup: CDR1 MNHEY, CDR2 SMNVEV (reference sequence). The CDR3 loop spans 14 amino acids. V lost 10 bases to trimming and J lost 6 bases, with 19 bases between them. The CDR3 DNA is TGTGCCACCTCCTCTGTTGGGGCTAGCAATGAGCAGTTCTTC. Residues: CATSSVGASNEQFF.

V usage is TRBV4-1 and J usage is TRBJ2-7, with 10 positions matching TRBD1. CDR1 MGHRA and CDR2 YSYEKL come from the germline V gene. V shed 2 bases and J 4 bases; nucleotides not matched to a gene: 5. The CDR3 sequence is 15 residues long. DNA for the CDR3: TGCGCCAGCAGCCAACTGAGGACAGGGGGTTACGAGCAGTACTTC. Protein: CASSQLRTGGYEQYF.

CDR3 residues: CASSPSFGTQYF. The CDR3, as DNA: TGTGCCAGCAGCCCTTCTTTCGGGACCCAGTACTTC. V is TRBV11-3 and J is TRBJ2-5; no reliable D call. With 5 bases removed from V and 7 bases from J, the gap between germline ends came to 11 bases. The CDR3 has 12 amino acids. Germline CDR1 is SGHNT and CDR2 is YENEEA. The variable domain in full, completed from reference TRBV11-3 and TRBJ2-5, reads EAGVVQSPRYKIIEKKQPVAFWCNPISGHNTLYWYLQNLGQGPELLIRYENEEAVDDSQLPKDRFSAERLKGVDSTLKIQPAELGDSAVYLCASSPSFGTQYFGPGTRLLVL.